The T cell receptor beta chain under discussion was sequenced for a study of CD8 T cells in ankylosing spondylitis. Study-level findings and limits: The clones that were linked to disease were reported to be significantly enriched in matched synovial fluid samples from ankylosing spondylitis patients. What appeared characteristic of ankylosing spondylitis blood was a TCR beta motif of several highly homologous variants. Both synovial fluid and blood in reactive arthritis had previously been reported to carry some motif variants.

This clonotype has just a few counts. The antigen remains undetermined. Using its own MiXCR run on the 5' RACE reads, TCRdb lists one record per CDR3 protein. The data show about 440,000 distinct CDR3 sequences, roughly 15% seen once. V lost 5 bases to trimming and J lost 4 bases, with 14 bases between them. This CDR3 comprises 14 residues. Germline V gene sequence: CDR1 SGHAT, CDR2 FQNNGV. The origin of this receptor is a male donor with ankylosing spondylitis. The rearrangement links TRBV11-2 to TRBJ1-2; D perhaps matches TRBD1 (6 bases). The sequenced sample consisted of blood, either unsorted or a sorted T cell fraction (not recorded which). CDR3 DNA sequence: TGTGCCAGCAGCCCCCAGGGGAGTGGCTATGGCTACACCTTC. Translation gives CASSPQGSGYGYTF.